These T cell receptor beta chains were read from a single sample in a study of blood T cell repertoires in COVID-19. The protocol was immunoSEQ multiplex PCR, while the TCRdb copy is restricted to in-frame clones and leaves out a portion. The sample shows 250,000 to 300,000 clones, about 85% of them seen only once. The specimen sequenced was peripheral blood. Receptors originate from a man younger than 35 with active or convalescent COVID-19. The CDR3 runs from the conserved cysteine through the conserved F or W. The D gene is left open where the match is weak. Clone size is not always given. Where it is, it says once, few, many or a class for expanded clones.

>NA|15|NA|TRBV9|TRBJ2-6
TGTGCCAGCAGCACCAGTGGAGCTGGGGCCAACGTCCTGACTTTC
CASSTSGAGANVLTF
>once|20|TRBD2|TRBV3-1/TRBV3-2|TRBJ2-2
TGTGCCAGCAGCCATTTTAGCGGGAGGGCCTTATCGACGCCGGGCGGGGAGCTGTTTTTT
CASSHFSGRALSTPGGELFF
>NA|14|NA|TRBV10-2|TRBJ1-1
TGCGCCGTCTCCCCCGGGACGGCACAGGGTGAAGCTTTCTTT
CAVSPGTAQGEAFF
>NA|16|TRBD2|TRBV25-1|TRBJ2-1
TGTGCCAGCAGTGACGGACTAGCGGGGTCGTACAATGAGCAGTTCTTC
CASSDGLAGSYNEQFF
>NA|12|NA|TRBV12-3/TRBV12-4|TRBJ2-1
TGTGCCAGCAGTTTTCGGCAGGATGAGCAGTTCTTC
CASSFRQDEQFF
>NA|15|NA|TRBV4-1|TRBJ2-5
TGCGCCAGCAGCCAAGTCGCCGCGGGCCAAGAGACCCAGTACTTC
CASSQVAAGQETQYF
>few|13|NA|TRBV9|TRBJ1-5
TGTGCCAGCAGCGTTACAGGGAATCAGCCCCAGCATTTT
CASSVTGNQPQHF
>NA|14|TRBD1|TRBV9|TRBJ1-6
TGTGCCAGCAGCCAAACGGATAGACAGGGGACCCTCCACTTT
CASSQTDRQGTLHF
>once|15|NA|TRBV30|TRBJ2-1
TGTGCCTGCACTGAGGAAGCGGTTTCCTACAATGAGCAGTTCTTC
CACTEEAVSYNEQFF
>NA|17|TRBD2|TRBV4-2|TRBJ2-1
TGTGCCAGCAGCCAAGAATTACTAGCGGGAGGGCCCGGGGGTTCGTTCTTC
CASSQELLAGGPGGSFF
>once|17|TRBD2|TRBV7-3|TRBJ2-3
TGTGCCAGCAGCTTGAATCCTGGACTAGCGGGAGCAGATACGCAGTATTTT
CASSLNPGLAGADTQYF
>NA|15|TRBD1|TRBV10-3|TRBJ2-7
TGTGCCATCAGTGAACCTAGACAGGGAAGGTACGAGCAGTACTTC
CAISEPRQGRYEQYF
>NA|11|NA|TRBV7-9|TRBJ2-7
TGTGCCAGCGAAACCGGGTACGAGCAGTACTTC
CASETGYEQYF
>once|14|NA|TRBV6-5|TRBJ1-1
TGTGCCAGCAGCATTGGACGGGAGAACACTGAAGCTTTCTTT
CASSIGRENTEAFF
>NA|14|NA|TRBV7-2|TRBJ2-1
TGTGCCAGCAGCACCGTCCAGACAGTCAATGAGCAGTTCTTC
CASSTVQTVNEQFF
>NA|12|NA|TRBV10-3|TRBJ2-7
TGTGCCATCAAGGGGGAGGGCGACCAGCAGTACTTC
CAIKGEGDQQYF
>NA|13|TRBD2|TRBV6-5|TRBJ2-5
TGTGCCAGCAGACTAGCGGGGGTAGAGACCCAGTACTTC
CASRLAGVETQYF
>few|11|NA|TRBV29-1|TRBJ1-2
TGCAGCGTCGCAGGGTTATGGGGCTACACCTTC
CSVAGLWGYTF
>NA|15|NA|TRBV6-5|TRBJ2-3
TGTGCCAGTCATCGCAGCGGCAGAGACACAGATACGCAGTATTTT
CASHRSGRDTDTQYF
>NA|15|NA|TRBV11-2|TRBJ1-3
TGTGCCAGCAGCCACAGACAAACCTCTGGAAACACCATATATTTT
CASSHRQTSGNTIYF
>NA|12|TRBD2|TRBV9|TRBJ2-3
TGTGCCAGCAGCGTAGCTAAGCGGGGGTTGTATTTT
CASSVAKRGLYF
>NA|16|TRBD2|TRBV30|TRBJ2-3
TGTGCCTGGAAGCTGTTAGCGGGAGGCCGCACAGATACGCAGTATTTT
CAWKLLAGGRTDTQYF
>NA|17|TRBD2|TRBV9|TRBJ2-1
TGTGCCAGCAGCGTAGCTTGGGCTAGCGGGTCCTACAATGAGCAGTTCTTC
CASSVAWASGSYNEQFF
>NA|14|TRBD1|TRBV19|TRBJ2-7
TGTGCCAGTTCGATAGGACAGGCCTCCTACGAGCAGTACTTC
CASSIGQASYEQYF
>NA|15|NA|TRBV4-2|TRBJ1-5
TGTGCCAGCAGCCAAGATCTGGTGAGTAGTCAGCCCCAGCATTTT
CASSQDLVSSQPQHF
>once|17|TRBD1|TRBV24-1|TRBJ2-2
TGTGCCACCAGTGACCTAAACCCGGGACAGCTAACCGGGGAGCTGTTTTTT
CATSDLNPGQLTGELFF
>few|15|NA|TRBV9|TRBJ2-3
TGTGCCAGCAGCGCATCCACTCTCCCATTAGATACGCAGTATTTT
CASSASTLPLDTQYF
>NA|13|TRBD1|TRBV10-2|TRBJ1-1
TGCGCCAGCGTCAGGGGGCCCGGTACTGAAGCTTTCTTT
CASVRGPGTEAFF
>once|16|TRBD1|TRBV6-2/TRBV6-3|TRBJ1-1
TGTGCCAGCAGTTACTCAGGGGACAGCTTGAACACTGAAGCTTTCTTT
CASSYSGDSLNTEAFF
>NA|15|NA|TRBV9|TRBJ1-2
TGTGCCAGCAGCGTAGGGCCGACAGGCAACTATGGCTACACCTTC
CASSVGPTGNYGYTF
>NA|14|NA|TRBV6-1|TRBJ1-6
TGTGCCAGCAGTGAAGTATCGCGGGGTTCACCCCTCCACTTT
CASSEVSRGSPLHF
>NA|15|NA|TRBV15|TRBJ2-1
TGTGCCACCAGCAGAGGAAGGGGCTCCTACAATGAGCAGTTCTTC
CATSRGRGSYNEQFF
>NA|15|TRBD1|TRBV19|TRBJ2-5
TGTGCCAGTAGTATGTGGCAGGGGGCTCAAGAGACCCAGTACTTC
CASSMWQGAQETQYF
>NA|14|NA|TRBV5-1|TRBJ1-2
TGCGCCAGCAGCCCGGAGGGACGGTTGCAAGGCTACACCTTC
CASSPEGRLQGYTF
>NA|15|NA|TRBV7-9|TRBJ1-4
TGTGCCAGCAGCTTTGGGCAGGAAACTAATGAAAAACTGTTTTTT
CASSFGQETNEKLFF
>NA|13|NA|TRBV2|TRBJ1-2
TGTGCCAGCACCATAGAGGGCGGGTATGGCTACACCTTC
CASTIEGGYGYTF
>NA|13|NA|TRBV18|TRBJ1-2
TGTGCCAGCTCACCAGCGTCTAACTATGGCTACACCTTC
CASSPASNYGYTF
>NA|13|NA|TRBV3-1/TRBV3-2|TRBJ1-2
TGTGCCAGCAGCCGGACAGCTAACTATGGCTACACCTTC
CASSRTANYGYTF
>NA|13|TRBD1|TRBV19|TRBJ1-2
TGTGCCAGTAGTATAAGGACAGGGAGTGGCTACACCTTC
CASSIRTGSGYTF
>NA|14|NA|TRBV14|TRBJ2-2
TGTGCCAGCAGCCAAGAACGGGGGACCGGGGAGCTGTTTTTT
CASSQERGTGELFF
>NA|15|NA|TRBV29-1|TRBJ1-5
TGCAGCGTTGCGCAGGGTAGTGGAAGCAATCAGCCCCAGCATTTT
CSVAQGSGSNQPQHF
>NA|13|NA|TRBV5-6|TRBJ1-3
TGTGCCAGCAGCTTGGGCAGGGGATACACCATATATTTT
CASSLGRGYTIYF
>NA|15|TRBD2|TRBV9|TRBJ2-3
TGTGCCAGCAGCGTTTTAGCGGGGCAGGCAGATACGCAGTATTTT
CASSVLAGQADTQYF
>NA|16|NA|TRBV1|TRBJ2-1
TGCACCAGCAGCCAATCCTTTCGCGGGAGCAGTAATGAGCAGTTCTTC
CTSSQSFRGSSNEQFF
>NA|14|NA|TRBV25-1|TRBJ2-3
TGTGCCAGCAGCTTAGCGAGGGGGACAGATACGCAGTATTTT
CASSLARGTDTQYF
>NA|11|NA|TRBV29-1|TRBJ2-4
TGCAGCGTTGATGTACGGGACATTCAGTACTTC
CSVDVRDIQYF
>NA|17|NA|TRBV6-6|TRBJ1-6
TGTGCCAGCAGTCCTTCGGTAGGCAGGGAGGGTAATTCACCCCTCCACTTT
CASSPSVGREGNSPLHF
>NA|15|NA|TRBV10-2|TRBJ1-5
TGCGCCAGCAGTGAGGGACACCATAGCAATCAGCCCCAGCATTTT
CASSEGHHSNQPQHF
>NA|11|NA|TRBV12-5|TRBJ2-3
TGTGCTATACAGAACACAGATACGCAGTATTTT
CAIQNTDTQYF
>NA|17|NA|TRBV6-1|TRBJ1-6
TGTGCCAGCAGTGAGTCTCCAAGAGCCGCCACGGATTCACCCCTCCACTTT
CASSESPRAATDSPLHF
>once|16|NA|TRBV10-3|TRBJ1-4
TGTGCCATCAGCGAGGGAGGGGACTCAACTAATGAAAAACTGTTTTTT
CAISEGGDSTNEKLFF
>NA|15|TRBD2|TRBV5-1|TRBJ2-7
TGCGCCAGCAGAGTTGGGACTAGCGGGACTTACGAGCAGTACTTC
CASRVGTSGTYEQYF
>NA|14|NA|TRBV5-5|TRBJ2-1
TGTGCCAGCAGCTTGGGGGACTGGGACAATGAGCAGTTCTTC
CASSLGDWDNEQFF
>NA|14|NA|TRBV7-2|TRBJ2-3
TGTGCCAGCAGCTCCCGGGTGGGTATGCCTACGCAGTATTTT
CASSSRVGMPTQYF